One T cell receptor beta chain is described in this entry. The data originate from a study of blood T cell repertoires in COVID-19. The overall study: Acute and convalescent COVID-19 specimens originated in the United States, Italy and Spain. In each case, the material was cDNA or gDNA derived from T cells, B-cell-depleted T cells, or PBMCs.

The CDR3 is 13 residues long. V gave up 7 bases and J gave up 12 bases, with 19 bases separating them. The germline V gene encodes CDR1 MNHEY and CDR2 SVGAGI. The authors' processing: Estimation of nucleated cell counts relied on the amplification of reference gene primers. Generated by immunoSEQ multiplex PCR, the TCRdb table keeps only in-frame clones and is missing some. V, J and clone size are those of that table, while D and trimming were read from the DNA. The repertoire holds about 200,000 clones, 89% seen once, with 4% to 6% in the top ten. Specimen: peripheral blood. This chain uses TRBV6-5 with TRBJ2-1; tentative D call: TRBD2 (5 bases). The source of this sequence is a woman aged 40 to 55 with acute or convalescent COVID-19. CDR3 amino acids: CASTYPDGNRQFF. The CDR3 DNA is TGTGCCAGCACCTACCCCGACGGGAACCGGCAGTTCTTC.